These 25 T cell receptor beta chains were sequenced from one sample in a study of metastatic and nonmetastatic thyroid tumors. TCRdb re-called the PCR reads with MiXCR. The data contain roughly 40,000 clones, roughly 16% of them singletons. Before thyroid surgery, none of the patients had received any treatment. Sample: blood. These receptors came from a female donor with papillary thyroid cancer or a benign thyroid nodule (not recorded which). Some clones in this sample may be carry-over from other donors' samples.

Notes on this clone: The junction and the germline gene differ at one end; a read error may be behind it. V and J are TRBV6-4 and TRBJ1-1; D is possibly TRBD1 (5 bases). Germline V gene sequence: CDR1 MRHNA, CDR2 SNTAGT. The CDR3 spans 12 residues. CDR3 protein: CSSSPGVGGAFF. The CDR3 coding sequence is TGTTCCAGCAGTCCGGGGGTAGGAGGAGCTTTCTTT.

Concerning this clone itself: It may be a read error: a sequence one base away is much more abundant. Additional DNA sequences in this sample encode the identical CDR3. The rearrangement joins TRBV9 to TRBJ2-5, with D possibly being TRBD2 (7 bases). The CDR3 loop spans 14 amino acids. The V end lost 4 bases, the J end lost 5 bases, and 15 bases lay between the germline ends. The germline V gene has CDR1 SGDLS and CDR2 YYNGEE. The CDR3 region is CASSLGGGAETQYF. The CDR3 nucleotides read TGTGCCAGCAGCCTAGGGGGGGGAGCTGAGACCCAGTACTTC.

This clone occurred many times. The chain couples TRBV7-2 to TRBJ2-5, with TRBD2 matching over 7 bases. This CDR3 is 14 amino acids long. J was trimmed by 5 bases and V by 1 base; bases with no gene match: 4. Germline CDR1 and CDR2: SGHTA and FQGNSA. The CDR3 DNA is TGTGCCAGCAGCTTAGGGGGGGGGTTGGAGACCCAGTACTTC. Protein: CASSLGGGLETQYF.

V usage is TRBV18 and J usage is TRBJ1-1; D is unclear. This CDR3 spans 14 amino acids. Germline CDR1 is KGHSH and CDR2 is LQKENI. With 0 bases removed from V and 7 bases from J, the gap between germline ends came to 12 bases. The CDR3 DNA follows: TGTGCCAGCTCACCACCGGCCAGCCCGATTGAAGCTTTCTTT. Translated: CASSPPASPIEAFF.

Remarks on this clone: At one end, the junction sequence differs from germline, possibly due to a read error. Other nucleotide sequences in the sample specify the same CDR3. J is TRBJ2-2 and V is TRBV5-1; D gene unclear. CDR1 SGHRS and CDR2 YFSETQ come from the germline V gene. This CDR3 has 15 residues. Written as DNA, the CDR3 is TGCGCCAGCAGCTTGGCGAACAGAACTACCGGTGAGCTGTTTTTT. It translates to CASSLANRTTGELFF.

At least ten counts were recorded for this clone. This sequence joins TRBV19 and TRBJ1-1; no clear D. Germline V CDR1 and CDR2: LNHDA, SQIVND (reference sequence). The CDR3 has 14 amino acids. Deletions cut 1 base from V and 1 base from J, with 7 bases between. CDR3 bases: TGTGCCAGTAGTATAGGATCGTCGAACACTGAAGCTTTCTTT. Its translation: CASSIGSSNTEAFF.

V usage is TRBV7-9 and J usage is TRBJ2-5, with a possible D match to TRBD1 (5 bases). Matching the DNA end better, TRBJ2-4 makes the J call doubtful. This CDR3 is 17 amino acids long. Germline-derived CDR1 and CDR2 are SEHNR and FQNEAQ (reference sequence). The CDR3 region has the DNA TGTGCCAGCAGCACCCGACAGTCCAATTGGTCCAAAAACATTCAGTACTTC. Its protein product is CASSTRQSNWSKNIQYF.

This clone was seen repeatedly, ten times or more. The CDR3 is CASSQTGNYGYTF. CDR3 nucleotides: TGTGCCAGCAGCCAGACAGGAAACTATGGCTACACCTTC. This sequence joins TRBV6-4 and TRBJ1-2, with D possibly being TRBD1 (6 bases). V was clipped by 6 bases and J by 2 bases, with 10 bases between them. There are 13 residues in the CDR3. CDR1 and CDR2 from the germline V gene are MRHNA and SNTAGT.

The sample holds many counts of this clone. Possible read error: a much larger clone is one base away. This sequence joins TRBV3-1 and TRBJ1-2; D ambiguous. From germline, CDR1 is LGHDT and CDR2 YNNKEL (reference sequence). The CDR3 contains 14 residues. The chain's CDR3 is CASSQDLLNYGCTF. The CDR3 nucleotides read TGTGCCAGCAGCCAAGATCTCCTGAACTATGGCTGCACCTTC.

This clone showed up many times. Other DNA sequences in this sample translate to the same CDR3. The chain has TRBV11-2 and TRBJ2-1; 8 bases line up with TRBD2. The CDR3 runs 12 residues. Trimming at V came to 5 bases and at J to 10 bases, leaving 4 bases not matched to a gene. The germline V gene encodes CDR1 SGHAT and CDR2 FQNNGV. Here the CDR3 reads CASSRLALEQFF. In nucleotides, the CDR3 is TGTGCCAGCAGCCGACTAGCGCTCGAGCAGTTCTTC.

As for this clone: The junction and the germline gene differ at one end; a read error may be behind it. V and J are TRBV6-2 or TRBV6-3 and TRBJ1-3, with D possibly matching TRBD1 (5 bases). CDR1 MNHEY and CDR2 SVGEGT come from the germline V gene. This CDR3 region has 15 residues. The CDR3 nucleotides are TGTGCCAGCAGTTACAGGGACCTAAGGATGGACACAATATATTTT. This gives the protein CASSYRDLRMDTIYF.

This clone was recorded many times. Its ends do not fully match the called genes, so a read error is possible. The chain combines TRBV20-1 with TRBJ2-3, with 8 bases matching TRBD2. Germline CDR1 and CDR2: DFQATT and SNEGSKA (reference sequence). The CDR3 consists of 14 residues. The CDR3 protein is CSARAGVGPDTQYF. CDR3 in DNA: TGCAGTGCCAGAGCGGGAGTTGGGCCAGATACGCAGTATTTT.

This clone was seen only a few times. V gene TRBV6-1 combines with J gene TRBJ2-3, with 10 bases matching TRBD2. V was clipped by 9 bases and J by 3 bases; unmatched bases: 6. The CDR3 length is 14 residues. Germline values: CDR1 MNHNS, CDR2 SASEGT. This CDR3 is CASKREGETDTQYF. The CDR3 DNA follows: TGTGCCAGTAAGCGGGAGGGGGAAACAGATACGCAGTATTTT.

Of note for this clone: With a much larger clone just one base away, this may be a read error. J is TRBJ2-3 and V is TRBV19, with TRBD2 as a possible D gene (6 bases). The CDR3 covers 15 residues. Germline assignment: CDR1 LNHDA and CDR2 SQIVND (reference sequence). V lost 4 bases and J 11 bases, leaving 22 bases between the germline ends. Here the CDR3 reads CASSSVRTDLGGQYF. The DNA for the CDR3 is TGTGCCAGTAGTAGTGTTCGTACCGACTTGGGGGGGCAGTATTTT. The variable domain in full, with the rest retrieved from reference TRBV19 and TRBJ2-3, is DGGITQSPKYLFRKEGQNVTLSCEQNLNHDAMYWYRQDPGQGLRLIYYSQIVNDFQKGDIAEGYSVSREKKESFPLTVTSAQKNPTAFYLCASSSVRTDLGGQYFGPGTRLTVL.

This clone was seen at least ten times. The V gene is TRBV20-1, the J gene TRBJ2-3; weak D call: TRBD2 (5 bases). The CDR3 loop spans 14 amino acids. The V and J ends lost 1 base and 0 bases respectively, with 8 bases between them. Germline values: CDR1 DFQATT, CDR2 SNEGSKA (reference sequence). In nucleotides, the CDR3 is TGCAGTGCTAGAGGGACTTCTAGCACAGATACGCAGTATTTT. Translating gives CSARGTSSTDTQYF.

By share, this clone counts as medium-sized. The chain is built from TRBV6-1 and TRBJ1-3; 11 bases align to TRBD1. Germline lookup yields CDR1 MNHNS and CDR2 SASEGT. V shed 10 bases and J 4 bases; nucleotides not matched to a gene: 9. The CDR3 loop spans 15 amino acids. CDR3 residues: CATYNGQGAGNTIYF. As DNA, the CDR3 is TGTGCCACCTACAATGGACAGGGGGCAGGAAACACCATATATTTT.

Note on this clone: Compared with germline, one end of the junction differs, possibly owing to a read error. The chain carries TRBV4-2 and TRBJ2-1; 8 positions agree with TRBD2. This CDR3 has 16 residues. Germline loops: CDR1 LGHNA, CDR2 YNFKEQ. The CDR3 spells CSSSQDRSGGGDEQFF. CDR3 sequence (DNA): TGTTCCAGCAGCCAAGATAGAAGCGGGGGAGGAGATGAGCAGTTCTTC.

Judged by abundance, this clone is medium-sized. The rearrangement uses TRBV6-1 and TRBJ1-1; 7 bases line up with TRBD1. This CDR3 comprises 15 residues. Per the germline V gene, CDR1 is MNHNS and CDR2 is SASEGT. Trimming removed 3 bases from V and 1 base from J; junction bases left unmatched: 5. CDR3 in amino acids: CASSDLNRGNTEAFF. DNA for the CDR3: TGTGCCAGCAGTGACTTAAACAGGGGGAACACTGAAGCTTTCTTT.

This clone was observed at least ten times. The rearrangement uses TRBV6-1 and TRBJ2-6; D ambiguous. The germline V gene encodes CDR1 MNHNS and CDR2 SASEGT. The CDR3 runs to 15 residues. Trimming removed 6 bases from V and 2 bases from J, with 11 bases in between. CDR3 sequence (DNA): TGTGCCAGCAGCGAGTCCGGTACTGGGGCCAACGTCCTGACTTTC. Residues: CASSESGTGANVLTF.

This clone showed up many times. This rearrangement joins TRBV28 to TRBJ1-1, with 7 positions matching TRBD1. J gave up 5 bases and V 5 bases, and 11 bases lay outside the gene matches. There are 15 residues in the CDR3. CDR1 and CDR2 (germline): MDHEN, SYDVKM. This chain's CDR3 is CASSTIQTGQTEAFF. The DNA for the CDR3 is TGTGCCAGCAGTACCATCCAGACAGGGCAAACTGAAGCTTTCTTT.

This clone was counted many times. The rearrangement links TRBV19 to TRBJ2-3; 8 bases agree with TRBD1. J was trimmed by 0 bases and V by 6 bases; bases with no gene match: 2. Germline V CDR1 and CDR2: LNHDA, SQIVND (reference sequence). The CDR3 extends over 14 amino acids. CDR3 sequence (DNA): TGTGCCAGTAGACAGGGGGTAAGCACAGATACGCAGTATTTT. This translates into CASRQGVSTDTQYF.

This clone was observed at least ten times. The V and J genes are TRBV27 and TRBJ2-7; 7 bases match TRBD1. V lost 1 base to trimming and J lost 4 bases; unmatched junction nucleotides: 4. This CDR3 region has 14 residues. The germline V gene has CDR1 MNHEY and CDR2 SMNVEV (reference sequence). The chain's CDR3 is CASSLYPRGYEQYF. CDR3 DNA: TGTGCCAGCAGTTTATACCCCAGGGGGTACGAGCAGTACTTC.

This clone was recorded many times. CDR3 sequence (DNA): TGTGCCAGCAGCCAAGAAAGACTAGCGGCTAGCTCCTACAATGAGCAGTTCTTC. It yields the protein CASSQERLAASSYNEQFF. The chain is built from TRBV3-1 and TRBJ2-1; 9 bases match TRBD2. J was trimmed by 0 bases and V by 0 bases; bases with no gene match: 6. The germline CDR1 and CDR2 sequences are LGHDT and YNNKEL (reference sequence). This CDR3 is built from 18 residues.

This clone was detected a few times. The chain employs TRBV5-4 and TRBJ2-5, with TRBD2 identical over 8 bases. The CDR3 totals 16 residues. Germline V CDR1 and CDR2: SGHNT, YYREEE (reference sequence). V gave up 0 bases and J gave up 0 bases; unmatched junction bases: 4. The CDR3 bases are TGTGCCAGCAGCTTGGACCTAGCGGGCGACCAAGAGACCCAGTACTTC. This sequence encodes CASSLDLAGDQETQYF.

With regard to this clone: The junction shows a germline mismatch at one end, possibly a read error. This same CDR3 is encoded by further DNA sequences in the sample. V usage is TRBV11-2 and J usage is TRBJ2-3; TRBD2 matches 7 bases. This CDR3 comprises 12 residues. The germline gives CDR1 SGHAT, CDR2 FQNNGV. CDR3 amino acids: CASSPGGGTQYF. The CDR3 DNA follows: TGTGCAAGCAGCCCGGGCGGGGGTACGCAGTACTTT.